A single T cell receptor (beta chain) is shown here with its context. Antigen specificity is unknown. PCR primers comprised 60 Vbeta and 13 Jbeta primers. The repertoire was sequenced with immunoSEQ multiplex PCR; TCRdb's copy has only in-frame clones and lacks some. The sample lists roughly 120,000 clones, 73% occurring once. CDR1 and CDR2 (germline): SGHTA, FQGTGA. The V gene end was trimmed by 6 bases and the J gene end by 3 bases; junction bases not matched to a gene: 6. The CDR3 is 15 amino acids. The data stem from a study of cytomegalovirus exposure and HLA in healthy donors. Study-level results: The classifier reportedly diagnosed cytomegalovirus status with high sensitivity and specificity. Analysis performed later found about 17,000 TCR beta sequences associated with HLA alleles at 0.05 false discovery rate.

The chain recombines TRBV7-3 with TRBJ1-5; 9 bases align to TRBD1. Specimen: PBMCs. This clonotype was sampled from a middle-aged man in good health and CMV-seronegative. In DNA, the CDR3 is TGTGCCAGCAGTCAAACAGGGGGCCCCAATCAGCCCCAGCATTTT. The encoded protein is CASSQTGGPNQPQHF.